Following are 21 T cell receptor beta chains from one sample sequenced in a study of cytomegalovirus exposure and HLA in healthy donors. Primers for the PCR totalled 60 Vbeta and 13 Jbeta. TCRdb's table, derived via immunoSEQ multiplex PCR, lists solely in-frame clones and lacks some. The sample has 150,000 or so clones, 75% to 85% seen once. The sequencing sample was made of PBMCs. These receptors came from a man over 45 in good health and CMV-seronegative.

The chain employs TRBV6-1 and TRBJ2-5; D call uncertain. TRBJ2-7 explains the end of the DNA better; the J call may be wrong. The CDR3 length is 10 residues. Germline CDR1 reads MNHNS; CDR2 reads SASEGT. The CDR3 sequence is CASSRNEQYF. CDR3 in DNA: TGTGCCAGCTCCAGGAACGAGCAGTACTTC.

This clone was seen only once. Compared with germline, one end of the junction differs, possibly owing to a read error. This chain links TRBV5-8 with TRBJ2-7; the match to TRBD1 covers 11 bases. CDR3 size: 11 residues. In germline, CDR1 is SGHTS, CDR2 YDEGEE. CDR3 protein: CASSRGQGAFF. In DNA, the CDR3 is TGTGCCAGCAGCCGAGGACAGGGGGCGTTTTTC. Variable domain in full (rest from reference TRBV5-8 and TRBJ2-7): EAGVTQSPTHLIKTRGQQATLRCSPISGHTSVYWYQQALGLGLQFLLWYDEGEERNRGNFPPRFSGRQFPNYSSELNVNALELEDSALYLCASSRGQGAFFGPGTRLTVT.

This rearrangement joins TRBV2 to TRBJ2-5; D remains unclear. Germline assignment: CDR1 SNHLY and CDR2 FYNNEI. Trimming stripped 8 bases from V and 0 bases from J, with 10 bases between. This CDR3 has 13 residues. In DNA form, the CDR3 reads TGTGCCAGCGATCCAGCGTACCAAGAGACCCAGTACTTC. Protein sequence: CASDPAYQETQYF.

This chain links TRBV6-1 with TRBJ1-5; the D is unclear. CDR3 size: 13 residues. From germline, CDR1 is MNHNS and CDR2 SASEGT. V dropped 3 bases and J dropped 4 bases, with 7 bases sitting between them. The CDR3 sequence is CASSDRANQPQHF. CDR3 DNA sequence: TGTGCCAGCAGTGACCGCGCTAATCAGCCCCAGCATTTT.

CDR3 DNA sequence: TGTGCCAGCAGTGTCGATGGAGGGGCTGAAGCTTTCTTT. Translating gives CASSVDGGAEAFF. This rearrangement joins TRBV6-1 to TRBJ1-1; D possibly corresponds to TRBD1 (5 bases). The CDR3 is 13 amino acids. Germline assignment: CDR1 MNHNS and CDR2 SASEGT. V was pared by 4 bases and J by 6 bases, with 12 bases between.

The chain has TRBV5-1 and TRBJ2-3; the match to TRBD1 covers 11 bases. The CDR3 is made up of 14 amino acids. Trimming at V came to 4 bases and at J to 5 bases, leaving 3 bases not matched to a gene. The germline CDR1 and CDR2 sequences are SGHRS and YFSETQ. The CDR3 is CASSLGTGGDTQYF. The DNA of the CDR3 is TGCGCCAGCAGCCTCGGGACAGGGGGAGATACGCAGTATTTT.

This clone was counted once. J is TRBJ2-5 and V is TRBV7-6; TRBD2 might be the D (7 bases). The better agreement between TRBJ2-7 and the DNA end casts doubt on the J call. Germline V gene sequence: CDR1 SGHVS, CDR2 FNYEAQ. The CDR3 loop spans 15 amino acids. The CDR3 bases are TGTGCCAGCAGCTCTTCCGGGGGGCCTCCTTACGAGCAGTACTTC. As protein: CASSSSGGPPYEQYF.

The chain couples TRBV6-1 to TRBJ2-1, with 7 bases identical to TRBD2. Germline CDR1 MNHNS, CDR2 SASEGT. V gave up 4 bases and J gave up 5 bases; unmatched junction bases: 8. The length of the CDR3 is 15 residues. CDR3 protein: CASSGGSGSNNEQFF. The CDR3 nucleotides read TGTGCCAGCAGTGGGGGTAGCGGGTCTAACAATGAGCAGTTCTTC.

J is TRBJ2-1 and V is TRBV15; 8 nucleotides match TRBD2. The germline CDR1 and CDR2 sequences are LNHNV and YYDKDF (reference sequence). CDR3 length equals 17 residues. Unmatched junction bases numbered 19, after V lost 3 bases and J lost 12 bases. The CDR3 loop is CATSRDPPLAGTLLQFF. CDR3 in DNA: TGTGCCACCAGCAGGGATCCCCCCTTAGCGGGGACTTTGTTGCAGTTCTTC.

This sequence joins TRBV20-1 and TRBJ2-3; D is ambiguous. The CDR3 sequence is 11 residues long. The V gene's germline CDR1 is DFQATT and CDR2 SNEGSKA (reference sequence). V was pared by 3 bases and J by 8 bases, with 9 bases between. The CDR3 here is CSASPSSTQYF. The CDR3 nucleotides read TGCAGTGCTAGTCCTAGTAGTACGCAGTATTTT.

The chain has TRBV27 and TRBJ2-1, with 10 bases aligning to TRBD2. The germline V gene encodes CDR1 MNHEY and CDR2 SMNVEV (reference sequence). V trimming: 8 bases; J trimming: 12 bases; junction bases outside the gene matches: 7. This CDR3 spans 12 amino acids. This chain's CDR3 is CASGLAGGGQFF. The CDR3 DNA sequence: TGTGCCAGCGGATTAGCGGGAGGCGGGCAGTTCTTC.

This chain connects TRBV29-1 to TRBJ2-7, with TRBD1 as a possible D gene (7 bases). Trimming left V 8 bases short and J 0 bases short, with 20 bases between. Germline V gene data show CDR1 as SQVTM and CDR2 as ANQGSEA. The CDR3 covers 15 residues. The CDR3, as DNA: TGCAGCTCACGAGGAGGGGGCCTCGACTCCTACGAGCAGTACTTC. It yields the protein CSSRGGGLDSYEQYF.

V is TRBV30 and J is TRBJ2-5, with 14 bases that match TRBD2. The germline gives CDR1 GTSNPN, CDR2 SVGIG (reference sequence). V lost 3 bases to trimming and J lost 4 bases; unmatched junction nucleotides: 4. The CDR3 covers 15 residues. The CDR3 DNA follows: TGTGCCTGGAGAGGACTAGCGGGGGGCTCAGAGACCCAGTACTTC. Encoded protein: CAWRGLAGGSETQYF.

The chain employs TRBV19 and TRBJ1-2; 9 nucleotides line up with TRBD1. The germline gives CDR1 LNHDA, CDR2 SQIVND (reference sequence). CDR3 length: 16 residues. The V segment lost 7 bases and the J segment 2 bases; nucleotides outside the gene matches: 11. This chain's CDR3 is CASNPADRGGNYGYTF. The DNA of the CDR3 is TGTGCCAGTAACCCTGCCGACAGGGGGGGAAACTATGGCTACACCTTC.

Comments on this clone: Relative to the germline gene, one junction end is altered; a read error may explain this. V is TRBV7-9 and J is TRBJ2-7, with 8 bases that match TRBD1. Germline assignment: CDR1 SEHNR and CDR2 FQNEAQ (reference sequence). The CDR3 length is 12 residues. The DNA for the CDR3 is TGTTCCAGCAGCTACGACAGGGGCGAGCAGTACTTC. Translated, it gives CSSSYDRGEQYF.

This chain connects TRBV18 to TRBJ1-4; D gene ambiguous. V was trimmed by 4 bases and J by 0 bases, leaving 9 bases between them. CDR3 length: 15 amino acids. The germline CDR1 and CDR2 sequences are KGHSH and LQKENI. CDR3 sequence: CASSLSRSTNEKLFF. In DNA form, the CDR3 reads TGTGCCAGCTCACTCTCCCGGTCAACTAATGAAAAACTGTTTTTT.

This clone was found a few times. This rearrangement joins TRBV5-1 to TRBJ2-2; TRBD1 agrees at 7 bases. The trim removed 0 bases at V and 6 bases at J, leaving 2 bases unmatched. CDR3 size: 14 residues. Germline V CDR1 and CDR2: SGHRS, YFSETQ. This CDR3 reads CASSLVQGPGELFF. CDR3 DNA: TGCGCCAGCAGCTTGGTACAGGGGCCCGGGGAGCTGTTTTTT.

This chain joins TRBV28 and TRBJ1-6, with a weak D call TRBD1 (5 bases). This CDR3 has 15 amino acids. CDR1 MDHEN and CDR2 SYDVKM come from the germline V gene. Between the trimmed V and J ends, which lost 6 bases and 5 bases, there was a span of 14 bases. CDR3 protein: CASSPGGVNNSPLHF. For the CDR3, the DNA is TGTGCCAGCAGCCCTGGGGGGGTCAATAATTCACCCCTCCACTTT.

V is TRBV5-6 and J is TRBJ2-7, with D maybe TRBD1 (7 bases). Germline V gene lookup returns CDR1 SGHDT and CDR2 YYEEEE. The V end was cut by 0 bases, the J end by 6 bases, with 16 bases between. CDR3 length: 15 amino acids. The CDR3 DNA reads TGTGCCAGCAGCTTGGTTGCCAGGGGGACTGGCGAGCAGTACTTC. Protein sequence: CASSLVARGTGEQYF.

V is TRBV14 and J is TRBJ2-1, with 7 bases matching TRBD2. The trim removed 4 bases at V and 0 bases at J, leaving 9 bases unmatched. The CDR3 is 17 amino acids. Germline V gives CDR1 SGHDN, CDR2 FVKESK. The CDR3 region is CASSRREGIRSYNEQFF. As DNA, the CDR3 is TGTGCCAGCAGCCGCAGGGAGGGAATTCGCTCCTACAATGAGCAGTTCTTC.

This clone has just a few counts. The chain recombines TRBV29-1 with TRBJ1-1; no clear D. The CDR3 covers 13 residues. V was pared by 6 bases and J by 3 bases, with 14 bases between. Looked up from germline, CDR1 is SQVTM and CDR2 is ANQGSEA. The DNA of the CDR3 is TGCAGCGTGGGTCTCTCGCGGGACACTGAAGCTTTCTTT. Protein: CSVGLSRDTEAFF.